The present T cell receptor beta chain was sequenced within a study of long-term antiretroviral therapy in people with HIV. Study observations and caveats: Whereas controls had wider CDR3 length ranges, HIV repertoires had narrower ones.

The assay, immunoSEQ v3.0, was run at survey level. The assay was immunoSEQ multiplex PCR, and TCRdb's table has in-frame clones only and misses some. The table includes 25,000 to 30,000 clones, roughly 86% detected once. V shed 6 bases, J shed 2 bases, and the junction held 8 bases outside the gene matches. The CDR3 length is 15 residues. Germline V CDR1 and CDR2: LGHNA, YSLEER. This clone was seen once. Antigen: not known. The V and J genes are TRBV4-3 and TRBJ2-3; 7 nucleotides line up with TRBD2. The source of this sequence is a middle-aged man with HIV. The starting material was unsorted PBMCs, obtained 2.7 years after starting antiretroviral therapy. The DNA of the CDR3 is TGCGCCAGCAGAAACGGACTAGAGAACACAGATACGCAGTATTTT. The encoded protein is CASRNGLENTDTQYF.